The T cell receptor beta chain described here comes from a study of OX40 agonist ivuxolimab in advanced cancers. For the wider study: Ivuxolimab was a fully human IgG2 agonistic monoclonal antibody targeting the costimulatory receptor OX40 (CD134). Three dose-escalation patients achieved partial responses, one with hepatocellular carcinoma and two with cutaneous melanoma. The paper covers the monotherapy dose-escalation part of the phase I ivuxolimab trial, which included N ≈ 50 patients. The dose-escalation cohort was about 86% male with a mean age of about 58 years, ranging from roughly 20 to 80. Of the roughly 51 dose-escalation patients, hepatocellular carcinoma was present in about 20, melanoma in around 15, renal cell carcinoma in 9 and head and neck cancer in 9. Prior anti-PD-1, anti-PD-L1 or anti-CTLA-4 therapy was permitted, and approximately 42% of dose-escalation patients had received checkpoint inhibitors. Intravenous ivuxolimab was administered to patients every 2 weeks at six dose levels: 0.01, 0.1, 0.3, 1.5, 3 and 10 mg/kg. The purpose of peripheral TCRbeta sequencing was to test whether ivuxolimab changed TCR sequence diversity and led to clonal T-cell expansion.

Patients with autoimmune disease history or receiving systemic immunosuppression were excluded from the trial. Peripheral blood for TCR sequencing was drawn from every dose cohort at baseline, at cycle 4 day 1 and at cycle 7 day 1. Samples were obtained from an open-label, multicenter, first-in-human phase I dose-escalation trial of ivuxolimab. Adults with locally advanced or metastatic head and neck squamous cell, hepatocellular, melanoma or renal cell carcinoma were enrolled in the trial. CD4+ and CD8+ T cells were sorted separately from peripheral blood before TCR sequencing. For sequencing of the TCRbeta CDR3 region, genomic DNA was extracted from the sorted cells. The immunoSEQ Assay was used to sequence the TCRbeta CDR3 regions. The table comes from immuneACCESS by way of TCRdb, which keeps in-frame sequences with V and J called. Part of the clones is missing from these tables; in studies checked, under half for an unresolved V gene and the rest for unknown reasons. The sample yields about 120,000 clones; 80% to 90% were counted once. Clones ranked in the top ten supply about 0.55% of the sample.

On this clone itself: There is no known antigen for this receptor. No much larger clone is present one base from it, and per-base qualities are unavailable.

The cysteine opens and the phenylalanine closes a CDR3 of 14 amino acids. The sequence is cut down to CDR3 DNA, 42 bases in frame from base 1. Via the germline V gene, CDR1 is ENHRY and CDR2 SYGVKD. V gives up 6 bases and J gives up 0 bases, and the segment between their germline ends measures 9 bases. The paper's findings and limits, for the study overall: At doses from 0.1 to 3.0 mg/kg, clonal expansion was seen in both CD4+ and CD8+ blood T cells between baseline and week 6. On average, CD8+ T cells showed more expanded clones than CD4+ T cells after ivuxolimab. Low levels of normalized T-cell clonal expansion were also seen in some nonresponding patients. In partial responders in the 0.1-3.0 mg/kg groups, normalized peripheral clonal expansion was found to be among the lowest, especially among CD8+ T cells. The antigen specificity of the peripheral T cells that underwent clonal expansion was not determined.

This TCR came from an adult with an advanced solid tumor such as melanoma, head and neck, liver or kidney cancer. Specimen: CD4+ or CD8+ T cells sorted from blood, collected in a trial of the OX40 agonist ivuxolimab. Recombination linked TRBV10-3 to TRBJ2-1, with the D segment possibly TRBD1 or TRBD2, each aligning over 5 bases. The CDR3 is CAIRPGLSYNEQFF. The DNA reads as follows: TGTGCCATCAGACCGGGGCTCTCCTACAATGAGCAGTTCTTC.